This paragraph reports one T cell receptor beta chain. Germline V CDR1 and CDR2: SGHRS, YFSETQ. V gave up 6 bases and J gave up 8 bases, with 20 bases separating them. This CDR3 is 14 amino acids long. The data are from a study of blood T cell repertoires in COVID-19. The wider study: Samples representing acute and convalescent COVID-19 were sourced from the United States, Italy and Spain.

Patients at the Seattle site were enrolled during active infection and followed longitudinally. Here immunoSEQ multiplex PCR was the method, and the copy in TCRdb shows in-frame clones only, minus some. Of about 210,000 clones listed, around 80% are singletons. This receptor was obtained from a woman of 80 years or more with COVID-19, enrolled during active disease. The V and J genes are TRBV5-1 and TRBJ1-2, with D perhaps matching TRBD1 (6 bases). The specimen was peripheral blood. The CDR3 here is CASTRRGGLEGYTF. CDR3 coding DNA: TGCGCCAGCACCCGGCGCGGGGGCCTAGAAGGCTACACCTTC.